The rows below give T cell receptor beta chains drawn from one sample of a study of vaccination and CD4 T cells after COVID-19. TCRdb re-derived calls from the PCR reads in MiXCR, one entry per CDR3 protein. The sample holds 15,000 to 20,000 distinct CDR3 sequences, 57% seen once. What these receptors recognize is not known. The specimen sequenced was CD4+ T cells from blood, cultured in vitro. These TCRs come from a human donor who had recovered from COVID-19. Both conserved end residues are part of each CDR3. Part of the rows lack a size; the others show once, few, many or a class for expanded clones.

CDR3 protein: CASSPGPGELFF
V gene: TRBV10-1
clone size: NA
J gene: TRBJ2-2

CDR3 protein: CASSWDRSSYEQYF
V gene: TRBV2
clone size: NA
J gene: TRBJ2-7

CDR3 protein: CATSAGTVLGTQYF
V gene: TRBV24-1
clone size: NA
J gene: TRBJ2-5

CDR3 protein: CAITEQPYQPQHF
V gene: TRBV10-3
clone size: few
J gene: TRBJ1-5

CDR3 protein: CASSMTGKNIQYF
V gene: TRBV28
clone size: NA
J gene: TRBJ2-4

CDR3 protein: CASSLNDPGTGELFF
V gene: TRBV7-3
clone size: NA
J gene: TRBJ2-2

CDR3 protein: CSARALSDLSYEQYF
V gene: TRBV20-1
clone size: few
J gene: TRBJ2-7

CDR3 protein: CSARGPGTSGSSVSYEQYF
V gene: TRBV20-1
clone size: once
J gene: TRBJ2-7

CDR3 protein: CASSQGPGDSPGELFF
V gene: TRBV4-2
clone size: NA
J gene: TRBJ2-2

CDR3 protein: CSAADRGRSDTEAFF
V gene: TRBV20-1
clone size: NA
J gene: TRBJ1-1

CDR3 protein: CASSWVAGSTYEQYF
V gene: TRBV27
clone size: NA
J gene: TRBJ2-7

CDR3 protein: CASRRDIDGYTF
V gene: TRBV6-1
clone size: few
J gene: TRBJ1-2

CDR3 protein: CATSDPRGAGKTQYF
V gene: TRBV24-1
clone size: NA
J gene: TRBJ2-5

CDR3 protein: CSARGGHYNEQFF
V gene: TRBV20-1
clone size: NA
J gene: TRBJ2-1

CDR3 protein: CASSPYEGPQGYEQYF
V gene: TRBV6-1
clone size: NA
J gene: TRBJ2-7

CDR3 protein: CASSSGGLAGQETQYF
V gene: TRBV7-3
clone size: few
J gene: TRBJ2-5

CDR3 protein: CASSFASNGYTF
V gene: TRBV7-2
clone size: once
J gene: TRBJ1-2

CDR3 protein: CASSLVALNTGELFF
V gene: TRBV7-6
clone size: NA
J gene: TRBJ2-2